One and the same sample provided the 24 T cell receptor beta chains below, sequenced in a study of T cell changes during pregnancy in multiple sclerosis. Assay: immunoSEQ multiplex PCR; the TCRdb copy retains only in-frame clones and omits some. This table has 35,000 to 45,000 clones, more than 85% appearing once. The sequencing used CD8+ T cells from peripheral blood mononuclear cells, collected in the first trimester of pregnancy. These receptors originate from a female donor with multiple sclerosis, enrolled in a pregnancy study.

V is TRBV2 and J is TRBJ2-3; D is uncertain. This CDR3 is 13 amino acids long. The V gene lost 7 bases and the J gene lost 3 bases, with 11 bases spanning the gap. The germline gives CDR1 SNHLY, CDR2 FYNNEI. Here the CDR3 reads CASIGEETDTQYF. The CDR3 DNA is TGTGCCAGCATTGGCGAGGAGACAGATACGCAGTATTTT.

CDR3 sequence reads: CASSQDPQAGEDNEQFF. CDR3 sequence (DNA): TGTGCCAGCAGCCAAGACCCCCAGGCGGGGGAAGACAATGAGCAGTTCTTC. The rearrangement links TRBV4-2 to TRBJ2-1; 7 nucleotides match TRBD2. The CDR3 has 17 residues. Germline loops: CDR1 LGHNA, CDR2 YNFKEQ. V lost 0 bases, J lost 5 bases, and 10 bases stayed unmatched.

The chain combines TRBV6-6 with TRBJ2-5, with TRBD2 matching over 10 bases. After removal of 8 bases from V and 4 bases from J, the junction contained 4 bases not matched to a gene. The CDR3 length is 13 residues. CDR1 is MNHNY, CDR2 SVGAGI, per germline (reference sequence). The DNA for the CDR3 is TGTGCCAGCTGCATAGCGGGGGGAGAGACCCAGTACTTC. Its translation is CASCIAGGETQYF.

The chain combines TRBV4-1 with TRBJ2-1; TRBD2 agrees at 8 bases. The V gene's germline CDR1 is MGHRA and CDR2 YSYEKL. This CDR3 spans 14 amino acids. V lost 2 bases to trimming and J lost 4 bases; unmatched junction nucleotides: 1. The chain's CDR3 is CASSQPSGYNEQFF. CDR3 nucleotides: TGCGCCAGCAGCCAACCTAGCGGGTACAATGAGCAGTTCTTC.

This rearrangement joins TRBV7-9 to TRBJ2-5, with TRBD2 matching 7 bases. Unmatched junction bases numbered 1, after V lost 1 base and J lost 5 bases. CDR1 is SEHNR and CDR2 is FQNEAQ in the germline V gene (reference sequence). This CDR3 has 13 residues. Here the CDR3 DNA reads TGTGCCAGCAGCTTAGTGGGGGGGGAGACCCAGTACTTC. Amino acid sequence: CASSLVGGETQYF.

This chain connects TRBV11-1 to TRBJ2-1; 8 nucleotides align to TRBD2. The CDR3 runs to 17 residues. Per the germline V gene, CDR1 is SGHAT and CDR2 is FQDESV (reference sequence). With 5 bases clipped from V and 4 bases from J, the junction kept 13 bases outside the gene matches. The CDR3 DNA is TGTGCCAGCAGCCGTCCGAGGGGCGGGGGGAATTACAATGAGCAGTTCTTC. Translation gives CASSRPRGGGNYNEQFF.

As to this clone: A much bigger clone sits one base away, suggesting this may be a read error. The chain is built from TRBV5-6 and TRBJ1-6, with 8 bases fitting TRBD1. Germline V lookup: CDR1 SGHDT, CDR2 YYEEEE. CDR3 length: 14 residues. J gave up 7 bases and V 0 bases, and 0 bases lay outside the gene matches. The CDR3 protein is CASSLGQGNSPLHF. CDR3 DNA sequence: TGTGCCAGCAGCTTGGGACAGGGGAATTCACCCCTCCACTTT. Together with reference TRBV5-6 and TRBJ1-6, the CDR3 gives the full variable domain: DAGVTQSPTHLIKTRGQQVTLRCSPKSGHDTVSWYQQALGQGPQFIFQYYEEEERQRGNFPDRFSGHQFPNYSSELNVNALLLGDSALYLCASSLGQGNSPLHFGNGTRLTVT.

This chain's CDR3 is CASSLASGVRNNEQFF. The CDR3 DNA is TGTGCCAGCAGCTTAGCCTCAGGGGTTCGAAACAATGAGCAGTTCTTC. The rearrangement joins TRBV7-8 to TRBJ2-1; perhaps TRBD1 as D (6 bases). The CDR3 has 16 amino acids. Germline V lookup: CDR1 SGHVS, CDR2 FQNEAQ. V was clipped by 0 bases and J by 5 bases, with 14 bases between them.

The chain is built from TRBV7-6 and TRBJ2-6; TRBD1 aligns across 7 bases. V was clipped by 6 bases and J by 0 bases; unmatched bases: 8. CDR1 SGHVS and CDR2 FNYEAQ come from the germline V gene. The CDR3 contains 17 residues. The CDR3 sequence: CASSWTGPGSGANVLTF. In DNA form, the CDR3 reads TGTGCCAGCAGTTGGACAGGCCCCGGCTCTGGGGCCAACGTCCTGACTTTC.

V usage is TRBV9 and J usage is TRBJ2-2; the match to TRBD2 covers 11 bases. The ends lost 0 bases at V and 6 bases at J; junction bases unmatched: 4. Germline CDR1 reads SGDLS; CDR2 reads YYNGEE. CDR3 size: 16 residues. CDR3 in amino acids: CASSVAIAGGPGELFF. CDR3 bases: TGTGCCAGCAGCGTAGCTATAGCGGGGGGGCCCGGGGAGCTGTTTTTT.

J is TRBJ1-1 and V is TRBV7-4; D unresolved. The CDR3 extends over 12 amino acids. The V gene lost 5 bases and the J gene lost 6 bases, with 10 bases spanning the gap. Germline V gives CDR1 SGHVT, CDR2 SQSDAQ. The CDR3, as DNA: TGTGCCAGCAGCCTCAAGCGTGCTGAAGCTTTCTTT. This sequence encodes CASSLKRAEAFF.

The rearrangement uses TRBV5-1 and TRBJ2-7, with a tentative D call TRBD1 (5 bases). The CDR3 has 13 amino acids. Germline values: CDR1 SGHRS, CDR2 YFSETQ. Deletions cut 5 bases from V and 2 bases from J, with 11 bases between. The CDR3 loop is CASRSTGTYEQYF. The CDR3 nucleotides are TGCGCCAGCAGGAGTACAGGAACCTACGAGCAGTACTTC.

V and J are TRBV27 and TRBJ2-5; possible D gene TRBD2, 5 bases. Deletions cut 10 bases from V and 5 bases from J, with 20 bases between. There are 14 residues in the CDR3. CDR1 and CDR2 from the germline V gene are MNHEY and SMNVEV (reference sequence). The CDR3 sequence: CAIDTGILRETQYF. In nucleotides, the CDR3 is TGTGCCATCGATACCGGGATCCTCCGGGAGACCCAGTACTTC.

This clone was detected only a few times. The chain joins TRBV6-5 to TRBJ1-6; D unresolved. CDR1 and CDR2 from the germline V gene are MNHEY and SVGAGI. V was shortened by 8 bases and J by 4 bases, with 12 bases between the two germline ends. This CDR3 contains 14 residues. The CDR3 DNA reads TGTGCCAGCCGATCGACGGAGTATAATTCACCCCTCCACTTT. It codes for CASRSTEYNSPLHF.

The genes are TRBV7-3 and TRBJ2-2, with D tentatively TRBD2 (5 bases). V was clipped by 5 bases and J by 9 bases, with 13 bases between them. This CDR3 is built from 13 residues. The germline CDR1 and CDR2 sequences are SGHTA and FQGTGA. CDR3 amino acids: CASSPDPGRELFF. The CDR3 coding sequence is TGTGCCAGCAGCCCGGATCCCGGGAGGGAGCTGTTTTTT. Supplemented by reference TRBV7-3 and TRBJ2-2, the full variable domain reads GAGVSQTPSNKVTEKGKYVELRCDPISGHTALYWYRQSLGQGPEFLIYFQGTGAADDSGLPNDRFFAVRPEGSVSTLKIQRTERGDSAVYLCASSPDPGRELFFGEGSRLTVL.

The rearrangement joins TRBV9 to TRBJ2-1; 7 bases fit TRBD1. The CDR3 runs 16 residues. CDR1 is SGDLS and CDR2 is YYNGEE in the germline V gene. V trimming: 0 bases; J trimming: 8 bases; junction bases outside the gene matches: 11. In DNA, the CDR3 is TGTGCCAGCAGCGTAGGCCCCGGGACAGCCAGGGATGAGCAGTTCTTC. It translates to CASSVGPGTARDEQFF.

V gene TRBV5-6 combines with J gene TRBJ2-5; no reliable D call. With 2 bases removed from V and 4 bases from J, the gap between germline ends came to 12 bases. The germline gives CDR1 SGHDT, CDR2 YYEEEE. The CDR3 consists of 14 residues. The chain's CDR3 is CASSFYRFGETQYF. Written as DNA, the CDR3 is TGTGCCAGCAGCTTCTACCGATTTGGAGAGACCCAGTACTTC.

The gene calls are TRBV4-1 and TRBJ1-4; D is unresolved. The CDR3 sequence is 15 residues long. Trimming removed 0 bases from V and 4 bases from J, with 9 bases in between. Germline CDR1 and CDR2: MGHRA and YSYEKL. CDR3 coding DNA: TGCGCCAGCAGCCAAGATCTCTTCAGTAATGAAAAACTGTTTTTT. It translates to CASSQDLFSNEKLFF.

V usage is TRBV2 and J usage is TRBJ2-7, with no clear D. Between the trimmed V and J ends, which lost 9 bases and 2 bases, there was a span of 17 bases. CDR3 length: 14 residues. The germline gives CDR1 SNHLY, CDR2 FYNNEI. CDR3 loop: CASRWRSVAYEQYF. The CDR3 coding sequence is TGTGCCAGTAGGTGGAGATCCGTGGCCTACGAGCAGTACTTC.

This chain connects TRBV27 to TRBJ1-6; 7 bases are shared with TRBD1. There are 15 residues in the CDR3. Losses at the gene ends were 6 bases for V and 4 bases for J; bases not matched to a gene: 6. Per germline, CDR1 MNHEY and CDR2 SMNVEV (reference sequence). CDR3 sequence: CASRPQGTYNSPLHF. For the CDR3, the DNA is TGTGCCAGCAGGCCACAGGGGACTTATAATTCACCCCTCCACTTT.

The CDR3 nucleotides read TGTGCCACCAGGGACAGTCGGTATAGCAATCAGCCCCAGCATTTT. As protein: CATRDSRYSNQPQHF. The chain recombines TRBV2 with TRBJ1-5; 7 bases line up with TRBD1. J gave up 0 bases and V 10 bases, and 9 bases lay outside the gene matches. The CDR3 is 15 residues long. Germline CDR1 SNHLY, CDR2 FYNNEI.

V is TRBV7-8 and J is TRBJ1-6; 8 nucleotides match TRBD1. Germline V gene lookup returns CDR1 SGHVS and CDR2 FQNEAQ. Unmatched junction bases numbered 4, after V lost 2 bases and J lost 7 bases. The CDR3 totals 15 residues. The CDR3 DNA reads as TGTGCCAGCAGCTTAACCGGACAGGGCAATTCACCCCTCCACTTT. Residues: CASSLTGQGNSPLHF.

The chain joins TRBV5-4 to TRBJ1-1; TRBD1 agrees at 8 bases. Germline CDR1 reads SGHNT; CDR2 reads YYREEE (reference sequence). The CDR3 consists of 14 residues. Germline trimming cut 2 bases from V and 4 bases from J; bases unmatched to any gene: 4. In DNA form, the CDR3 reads TGTGCCAGCAGCTTCGGGACAGGAGGCACTGAAGCTTTCTTT. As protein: CASSFGTGGTEAFF.

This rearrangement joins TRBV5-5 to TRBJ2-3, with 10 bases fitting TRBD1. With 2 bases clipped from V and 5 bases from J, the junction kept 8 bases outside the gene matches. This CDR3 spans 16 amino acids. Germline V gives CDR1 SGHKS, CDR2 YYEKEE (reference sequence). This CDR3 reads CASSFPTGGAEDTQYF. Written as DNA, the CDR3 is TGTGCCAGCAGCTTCCCGACAGGGGGCGCGGAAGATACGCAGTATTTT.